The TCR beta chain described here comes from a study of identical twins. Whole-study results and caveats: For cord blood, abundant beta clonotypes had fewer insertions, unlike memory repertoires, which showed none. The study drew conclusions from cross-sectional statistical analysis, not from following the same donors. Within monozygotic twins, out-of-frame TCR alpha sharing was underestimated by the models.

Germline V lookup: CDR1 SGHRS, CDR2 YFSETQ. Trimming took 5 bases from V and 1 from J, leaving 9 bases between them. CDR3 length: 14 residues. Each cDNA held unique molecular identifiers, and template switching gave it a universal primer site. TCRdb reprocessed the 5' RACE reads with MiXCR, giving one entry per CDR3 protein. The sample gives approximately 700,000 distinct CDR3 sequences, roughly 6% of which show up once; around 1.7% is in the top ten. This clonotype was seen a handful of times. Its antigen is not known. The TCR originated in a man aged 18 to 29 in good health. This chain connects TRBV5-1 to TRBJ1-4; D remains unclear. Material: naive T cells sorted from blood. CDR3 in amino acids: CASRPWGTNEKLFF. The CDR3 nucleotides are TGCGCCAGCAGACCGTGGGGAACTAATGAAAAACTGTTTTTT. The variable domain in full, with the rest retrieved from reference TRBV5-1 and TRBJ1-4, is KAGVTQTPRYLIKTRGQQVTLSCSPISGHRSVSWYQQTPGQGLQFLFEYFSETQRNKGNFPGRFSGRQFSNSRSEMNVSTLELGDSALYLCASRPWGTNEKLFFGSGTQLSVL.